The 6 T cell receptor beta chains below come from one sample, sequenced in a study of CD8+CD57+ T cells in acquired aplastic anemia. CDR3 and TCR beta VDJ profiling relied on a genomic DNA template. Via MiXCR, TCRdb re-called the reads, giving one row per CDR3 protein. Of around 250,000 distinct CDR3 sequences listed, 56% are singletons. The source material was sorted CD4+, CD8+, or CD8+CD57+ T cells (not recorded which) from PBMCs. These receptors were taken from a human donor with severe aplastic anemia or a healthy control (not recorded which).

At least ten counts were recorded for this clonotype. The V call is TRBV30, the J call TRBJ2-7, with a tentative D call TRBD1 (5 bases). Germline CDR1 is GTSNPN and CDR2 is SVGIG (reference sequence). The CDR3 contains 11 residues. The V end lost 4 bases, the J end lost 6 bases, and 10 bases lay between the germline ends. The CDR3 region is CAWKDRGEQYF. For the CDR3, the DNA is TGTGCCTGGAAGGATAGGGGCGAGCAGTACTTC.

In its sample, this clonotype was seen many times. This chain uses TRBV20-1 with TRBJ1-1, with D possibly TRBD1 on 5 matching bases. The CDR3 consists of 13 residues. V dropped 6 bases and J dropped 5 bases, with 16 bases sitting between them. CDR1 and CDR2 from the germline V gene are DFQATT and SNEGSKA (reference sequence). The CDR3 DNA sequence: TGCAGTGCCACCCTACCAGGGCTGACTGAAGCTTTCTTT. Its protein product is CSATLPGLTEAFF.

This clonotype was detected many times. The chain joins TRBV10-3 to TRBJ1-1, with TRBD1 matching 8 bases. J was trimmed by 3 bases and V by 8 bases; bases with no gene match: 8. The germline gives CDR1 ENHRY, CDR2 SYGVKD. This CDR3 comprises 14 residues. CDR3 DNA sequence: TGTGCCATCCAGAGGACAGGGAAAGACACTGAAGCTTTCTTT. Amino acids: CAIQRTGKDTEAFF.

This sequence joins TRBV5-1 and TRBJ2-3, with 7 bases that match TRBD2. The CDR3 has 14 residues. The V segment lost 4 bases and the J segment 6 bases; nucleotides outside the gene matches: 8. Germline CDR1 SGHRS, CDR2 YFSETQ. The CDR3 region is CASSGGLPADTQYF. The CDR3, as DNA: TGCGCCAGCAGCGGGGGACTACCCGCGGATACGCAGTATTTT. The entire variable domain, with the rest obtained from reference TRBV5-1 and TRBJ2-3, is as follows: KAGVTQTPRYLIKTRGQQVTLSCSPISGHRSVSWYQQTPGQGLQFLFEYFSETQRNKGNFPGRFSGRQFSNSRSEMNVSTLELGDSALYLCASSGGLPADTQYFGPGTRLTVL.

A word on this clonotype: This may come from a read error, since a much larger clone is one base off. The chain joins TRBV5-5 to TRBJ2-5; 8 bases match TRBD2. J lost 9 bases, V lost 1 base, and 11 bases had no gene match. This CDR3 region has 15 residues. Germline CDR1 is SGHKS and CDR2 is YYEKEE (reference sequence). CDR3 coding DNA: TGTGCCAGCAGCTTGACGCTCGGGGGGCGGGAGGCCCAGTACTTC. It is translated as CASSLTLGGREAQYF.

This clonotype was found many times. This chain joins TRBV6-4 and TRBJ2-1, with TRBD1 as a possible D gene (6 bases). The V and J ends lost 3 bases and 10 bases respectively, with 13 bases between them. The germline V gene encodes CDR1 MRHNA and CDR2 SNTAGT. CDR3 size: 13 residues. CDR3 nucleotide sequence: TGTGCCAGCAGTGAGCAGGGGAAGGGCGAGCAGTTCTTC. Its protein is CASSEQGKGEQFF.